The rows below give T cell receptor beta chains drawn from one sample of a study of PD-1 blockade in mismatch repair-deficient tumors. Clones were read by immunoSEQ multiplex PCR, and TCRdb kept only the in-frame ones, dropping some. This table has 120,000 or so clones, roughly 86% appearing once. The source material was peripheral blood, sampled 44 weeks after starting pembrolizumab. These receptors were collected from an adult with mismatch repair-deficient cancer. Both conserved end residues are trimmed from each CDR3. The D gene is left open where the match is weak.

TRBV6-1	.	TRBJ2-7	ASSIGYEQY
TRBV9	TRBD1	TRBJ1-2	ASSPRTGENYGYT
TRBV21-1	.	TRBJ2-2	ASSTSRGTGPTGELF
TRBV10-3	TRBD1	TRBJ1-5	AISENNRGYQPQH
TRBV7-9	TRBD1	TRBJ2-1	ASSGPGQGVENEQF
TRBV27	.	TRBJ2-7	ASSLFKGSPYEQY
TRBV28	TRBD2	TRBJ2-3	ASSLTGGARTDTQY
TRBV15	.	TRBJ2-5	ATSREAPGTGETQY
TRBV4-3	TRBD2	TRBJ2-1	ASSLSPSGRDRYNEQF
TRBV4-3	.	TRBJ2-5	ASSQEWTAEETQY
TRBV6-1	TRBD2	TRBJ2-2	ASSSGRDTGELF
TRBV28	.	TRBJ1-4	ASNRNEKLF
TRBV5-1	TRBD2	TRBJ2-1	ASSLIFGFWLAGASEQF
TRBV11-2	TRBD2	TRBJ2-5	ASSLGTSEETQY
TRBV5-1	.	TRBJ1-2	ASSFLVSFKWQFPFNYGYT
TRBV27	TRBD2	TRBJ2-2	ASSLLADTGELF
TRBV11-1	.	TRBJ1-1	ASSLMKGRVTEAF
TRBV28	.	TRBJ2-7	ASSQGSSYEQY
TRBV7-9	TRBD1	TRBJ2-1	ASSAVTGDEQF
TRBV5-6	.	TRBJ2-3	ASSLLAASKKQY
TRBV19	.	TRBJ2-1	ASSIAAFTDNEQF
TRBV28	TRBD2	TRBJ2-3	ASSFGIVLSGKVDTQY
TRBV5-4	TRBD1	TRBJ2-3	ASTIDRVDTQY
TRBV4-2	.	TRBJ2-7	ASSLTGEQY